The rows below give T cell receptor beta chains drawn from one sample of a study of T cell responses to AZD1222 COVID-19 vaccine. Using immunoSEQ multiplex PCR, the repertoire was profiled, and TCRdb retains in-frame clones only, with some absent. The sample lists about 89,000 clones, about 89% occurring once. Sequenced here: peripheral blood, sampled 28 days after the second AZD1222 dose. These receptors were collected from an adult who received the AZD1222 COVID-19 vaccine. Each CDR3 is given with its conserved first and last residue. D genes are given only for firm matches. Some rows have no size entry. The others give once, few or many, or a class for an expanded clone.

TRBJ1-2 | once | TRBV28 | NA | CASSLLGGGAGTF | TGTGCCAGCAGTCTTCTCGGGGGGGGCGCCGGCACCTTC
TRBJ2-1 | NA | TRBV24-1 | TRBD1 | CATSDGDSYNEQFF | TGTGCCACCAGTGATGGGGACAGCTACAATGAGCAGTTCTTC
TRBJ2-7 | NA | TRBV7-9 | NA | CASSLVDAEPYEQYF | TGTGCCAGCAGCTTAGTGGATGCAGAGCCCTACGAGCAGTACTTC
TRBJ1-6 | NA | TRBV9 | NA | CASTTGTSSSYNSPLHF | TGTGCCAGCACCACCGGGACATCAAGCTCCTATAATTCACCCCTCCACTTT
TRBJ2-1 | NA | TRBV4-1 | TRBD2 | CASRAGTRGDEQFF | TGCGCCAGCAGGGCCGGGACTAGGGGGGATGAGCAGTTCTTC
TRBJ1-2 | once | TRBV5-1 | TRBD1 | CASSSAPDRVNHGYTF | TGCGCCAGCAGCTCAGCCCCTGACAGGGTAAATCATGGCTACACCTTC
TRBJ1-6 | NA | TRBV5-1 | NA | CASSSRGVGNSPLHF | TGCGCCAGCAGCTCACGGGGAGTCGGGAATTCACCCCTCCACTTT
TRBJ2-3 | NA | TRBV7-9 | TRBD1 | CASSDRVVPDTQYF | TGTGCCAGCAGCGACAGGGTTGTTCCAGATACGCAGTATTTT
TRBJ2-7 | NA | TRBV28 | NA | CASNPSGSSYEQYF | TGTGCCAGCAACCCGTCCGGGTCCTCCTACGAGCAGTACTTC
TRBJ1-5 | NA | TRBV5-1 | NA | CASSMDSDQPQHF | TGCGCCAGCAGCATGGACAGCGATCAGCCCCAGCATTTT
TRBJ2-5 | NA | TRBV5-4 | NA | CASSFPGEETQYF | TGTGCCAGCAGCTTTCCTGGCGAAGAGACCCAGTACTTC
TRBJ2-5 | NA | TRBV18 | TRBD2 | CASSPGLAQETQYF | TGTGCCAGCTCTCCTGGACTAGCACAAGAGACCCAGTACTTC
TRBJ1-2 | NA | TRBV6-5 | TRBD1 | CASSYTGRGGLYGYTF | TGTGCCAGCAGTTACACCGGCAGGGGGGGTCTCTATGGCTACACCTTC
TRBJ2-1 | NA | TRBV29-1 | TRBD2 | CSVARGRAREQFF | TGCAGCGTTGCTCGCGGGAGGGCGCGCGAGCAGTTCTTC
TRBJ1-1 | NA | TRBV9 | NA | CASSVAGRNTEAFF | TGTGCCAGCAGCGTAGCCGGGAGGAACACTGAAGCTTTCTTT
TRBJ2-5 | NA | TRBV5-1 | NA | CASSQQGNQETQYF | TGCGCCAGCAGCCAGCAGGGGAATCAAGAGACCCAGTACTTC
TRBJ2-7 | NA | TRBV7-8 | NA | CASSPRGTSYEQYF | TGTGCCAGCAGCCCCCGTGGAACCTCCTACGAGCAGTACTTC
TRBJ2-7 | NA | TRBV6-1 | NA | CASSALAYEQYF | TGTGCCAGCAGTGCCCTAGCGTACGAGCAGTACTTC